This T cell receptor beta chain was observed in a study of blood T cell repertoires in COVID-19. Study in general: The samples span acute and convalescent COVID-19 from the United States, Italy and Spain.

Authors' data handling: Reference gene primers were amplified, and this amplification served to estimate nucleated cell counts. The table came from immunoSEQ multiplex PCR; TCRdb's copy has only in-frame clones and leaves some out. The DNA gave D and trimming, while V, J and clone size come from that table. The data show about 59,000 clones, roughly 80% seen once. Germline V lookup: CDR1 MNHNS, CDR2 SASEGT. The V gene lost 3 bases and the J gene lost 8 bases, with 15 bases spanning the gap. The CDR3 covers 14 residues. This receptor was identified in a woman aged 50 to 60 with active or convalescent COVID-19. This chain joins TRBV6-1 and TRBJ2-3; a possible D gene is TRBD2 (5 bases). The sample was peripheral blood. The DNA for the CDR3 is TGTGCCAGCAGTGAGTTGAGCCGGACTGCTACGCAGTATTTT. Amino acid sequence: CASSELSRTATQYF.